This entry lists 17 T cell receptor beta chains sequenced from one sample in a study of early T cells in non-severe SARS-CoV-2 infection. Using its own MiXCR run on the 5' RACE reads, TCRdb lists one record per CDR3 protein. The sample contains about 92,000 distinct CDR3 sequences, 14% of which appear only once. Sequencing used whole blood. These receptors all come from an adult who was a healthcare worker with PCR-confirmed SARS-CoV-2 infection or an uninfected control (not recorded which).

This clonotype was seen a handful of times. The V and J genes are TRBV7-9 and TRBJ1-1, with D unresolved. Trimming stripped 0 bases from V and 2 bases from J, with 7 bases between. Germline V gives CDR1 SEHNR, CDR2 FQNEAQ (reference sequence). The CDR3 loop spans 14 amino acids. The CDR3 here is CASSLAHVNTEAFF. The CDR3 region has the DNA TGTGCCAGCAGCTTAGCGCACGTTAACACTGAAGCTTTCTTT.

J is TRBJ1-4 and V is TRBV2; TRBD1 matches at 9 bases. With 10 bases clipped from V and 0 bases from J, the junction kept 12 bases outside the gene matches. The germline V gene encodes CDR1 SNHLY and CDR2 FYNNEI. The CDR3 is 17 amino acids. CDR3 region: CAITRDRAGSTNEKLFF. The CDR3 DNA is TGTGCCATCACGCGGGACAGGGCCGGTTCAACTAATGAAAAACTGTTTTTT.

Only a few counts were recorded for this clonotype. This chain connects TRBV28 to TRBJ2-5; D is unclear. The V gene lost 6 bases and the J gene lost 2 bases, with 10 bases spanning the gap. The CDR3 runs to 13 residues. CDR1 MDHEN and CDR2 SYDVKM come from the germline V gene. The CDR3 DNA is TGTGCCAGCAGCGACGACTTGCAAGAGACCCAGTACTTC. This codes for CASSDDLQETQYF.

A few counts support this clonotype. This rearrangement joins TRBV14 to TRBJ2-7; D call uncertain. CDR1 and CDR2 (germline): SGHDN, FVKESK. There are 13 residues in the CDR3. Trimming took off 1 base at V and 6 bases at J, with 10 bases between the two ends. In DNA form, the CDR3 reads TGTGCCAGCAGCCAAGGGCCTGTAGCCGAGCAGTACTTC. Translated: CASSQGPVAEQYF.

Note on this clonotype: A much larger clone lies one base from this, so it may be a read error. V usage is TRBV11-2 and J usage is TRBJ1-2; 7 nucleotides align to TRBD1. V was pared by 5 bases and J by 6 bases, with 9 bases of the junction left unmatched. The CDR3 runs to 14 residues. Germline CDR1 is SGHAT and CDR2 is FQNNGV. CDR3 bases: TGTGCCAGCAGCCAACAGACAGGGCGAGATGGCTACACCTTC. Translation: CASSQQTGRDGYTF.

This rearrangement joins TRBV29-1 to TRBJ1-1, with TRBD1 matching over 11 bases. With 7 bases clipped from V and 3 bases from J, the junction kept 4 bases outside the gene matches. CDR1 and CDR2 from the germline V gene are SQVTM and ANQGSEA. The CDR3 spans 13 residues. CDR3 region: CSAQGQGDTEAFF. As DNA, the CDR3 is TGCAGCGCCCAGGGACAGGGGGACACTGAAGCTTTCTTT.

V usage is TRBV2 and J usage is TRBJ2-5, with a possible D match to TRBD1 (5 bases). V lost 10 bases and J 6 bases, leaving 15 bases between the germline ends. This CDR3 spans 12 amino acids. The germline V gene has CDR1 SNHLY and CDR2 FYNNEI. This CDR3 reads CATWRRGKTQYF. The CDR3 DNA follows: TGTGCCACCTGGCGAAGGGGAAAGACCCAGTACTTC.

The sample holds many counts of this clonotype. This chain connects TRBV5-6 to TRBJ2-7; D might be TRBD2 (6 bases). The CDR3 has 13 amino acids. V was trimmed by 4 bases and J by 3 bases, leaving 11 bases between them. CDR1 and CDR2 (germline): SGHDT, YYEEEE. The CDR3: CASSAGLHYEQYF. The DNA for the CDR3 is TGTGCCAGCAGCGCGGGACTTCACTACGAGCAGTACTTC.

The chain has TRBV7-6 and TRBJ2-7, with unresolved D. This CDR3 comprises 15 residues. Trimming stripped 3 bases from V and 2 bases from J, with 14 bases between. Germline V lookup: CDR1 SGHVS, CDR2 FNYEAQ. For the CDR3, the DNA is TGTGCCAGCAGCTTGGGGTCTAACGGGCCCTACGAGCAGTACTTC. It yields the protein CASSLGSNGPYEQYF.

This clonotype was observed at least ten times. The genes are TRBV28 and TRBJ2-7; D may be TRBD2 (6 bases). Trimming shortened V by 5 bases and J by 6 bases, and 23 bases separated the two germline ends. The germline CDR1 and CDR2 sequences are MDHEN and SYDVKM. The CDR3 runs to 16 residues. For the CDR3, the DNA is TGTGCCAGCAGTCCCCCCTCCGGGAGAAGGATGGGCGAGCAGTACTTC. It specifies CASSPPSGRRMGEQYF.

The rearrangement uses TRBV3-1 and TRBJ2-3; 9 positions agree with TRBD1. V lost 4 bases to trimming and J lost 2 bases; unmatched junction nucleotides: 16. The germline gives CDR1 LGHDT, CDR2 YNNKEL (reference sequence). The CDR3 has 19 residues. For the CDR3, the DNA is TGTGCCAGCAGCCCCCGACAGGGGGAGACTGGAATATTCACAGATACGCAGTATTTT. This translates into CASSPRQGETGIFTDTQYF.

This clonotype turned up a few times. V gene TRBV20-1 combines with J gene TRBJ1-1; the D is unclear. This CDR3 has 12 residues. Trimming removed 0 bases at V and 5 bases at J, with 7 bases between. The germline gives CDR1 DFQATT, CDR2 SNEGSKA (reference sequence). The CDR3 here is CSAREGRTEAFF. The CDR3 region has the DNA TGCAGTGCTAGAGAGGGGAGGACTGAAGCTTTCTTT.

This rearrangement joins TRBV19 to TRBJ2-7; D remains ambiguous. The CDR3 contains 14 residues. Deletions cut 3 bases from V and 6 bases from J, with 15 bases between. Germline lookup yields CDR1 LNHDA and CDR2 SQIVND (reference sequence). Here the CDR3 reads CASSIWHPEPEQYF. The CDR3 region has the DNA TGTGCCAGTAGTATCTGGCACCCGGAGCCCGAGCAGTACTTC.

This clonotype was counted ten times or more. V usage is TRBV2 and J usage is TRBJ2-7; TRBD1 is a possible D gene (6 bases). This CDR3 has 12 residues. Germline assignment: CDR1 SNHLY and CDR2 FYNNEI. Trimming took off 4 bases at V and 4 bases at J, with 8 bases between the two ends. The CDR3 region is CASSAQGYEQYF. The CDR3 nucleotides read TGTGCCAGCAGTGCACAGGGTTACGAGCAGTACTTC.

V and J are TRBV28 and TRBJ2-4; D is unclear. Trimming cost V 3 bases and J 1 base, with 7 bases left between them. CDR3 length: 14 amino acids. Germline lookup yields CDR1 MDHEN and CDR2 SYDVKM. The CDR3 loop reads CASSFLKAKNIQYF. The CDR3 DNA is TGTGCCAGCAGTTTTCTGAAGGCCAAAAACATTCAGTACTTC.

The CDR3 loop reads CASSSQGTGRTEAFF. The CDR3 DNA sequence: TGTGCCAGCAGTAGCCAAGGGACAGGGCGGACTGAAGCTTTCTTT. The chain links TRBV6-2 or TRBV6-3 to TRBJ1-1; TRBD1 agrees at 9 bases. The CDR3 is 15 residues long. Germline CDR1 is MNHEY and CDR2 is SVGEGT. J gave up 5 bases and V 5 bases, and 9 bases lay outside the gene matches.

Notes on this clonotype: A read error may produce the germline difference seen at one junction end. This chain links TRBV18 with TRBJ2-3; a possible D gene is TRBD1 (5 bases). The CDR3 has 14 residues. Germline CDR1 and CDR2: KGHSH and LQKENI. The CDR3 DNA reads TGTGTCAGCTCACCACGACAGCACACAGATACGCAGTATTTT. Translated, it gives CVSSPRQHTDTQYF.